These 6 T cell receptor beta chains were all obtained from the same sample, sequenced in a study of human T cells and chemical hapten exposure. The time point here: patch test 1, 2 weeks after DPC sensitization. Treatment: therapeutic diphenylcyclopropenone sensitization with weekly scalp DPC. Using its own MiXCR run on the RACE reads, TCRdb lists one record per CDR3 protein. Here the sample spans 75,000 to 100,000 distinct CDR3 sequences, 9.5% to 15% being singletons. The source material was whole blood, sampled in connection with sensitization to the hapten diphenylcyclopropenone (DPC). The source of these receptors is a woman aged 40 to 50 with alopecia areata. Some clones in this sample may be carry-over from other donors' samples.

The table lists this clonotype with a few counts. The rearrangement joins TRBV6-2 or TRBV6-3 to TRBJ2-5, with 7 positions matching TRBD1. The trim removed 8 bases at V and 3 bases at J, leaving 3 bases unmatched. The CDR3 is 12 amino acids. Germline CDR1 MNHEY, CDR2 SVGEGT. In DNA form, the CDR3 reads TGTGCCAGCCGGGACAGCGAAGAGACCCAGTACTTC. Translated: CASRDSEETQYF.

This clonotype was seen more than once but under ten times. J is TRBJ2-5 and V is TRBV20-1, with TRBD1 matching 8 bases. Germline lookup yields CDR1 DFQATT and CDR2 SNEGSKA (reference sequence). V lost 6 bases, J lost 7 bases, and 10 bases stayed unmatched. This CDR3 is built from 13 residues. CDR3 sequence (DNA): TGCAGTGCCGCCCGGGACAGGAGAGGGACCCAGTACTTC. This translates into CSAARDRRGTQYF.

The rearrangement joins TRBV28 to TRBJ2-7, with D tentatively TRBD2 (6 bases). CDR1 MDHEN and CDR2 SYDVKM come from the germline V gene. The V gene lost 2 bases and the J gene lost 4 bases, with 15 bases spanning the gap. CDR3 size: 15 residues. In DNA form, the CDR3 reads TGTGCCAGCAGTTTAGGAGGGGTTATTACTTACGAGCAGTACTTC. It is translated as CASSLGGVITYEQYF.

J is TRBJ2-7 and V is TRBV28; TRBD1 is a possible D gene (6 bases). V lost 8 bases and J 0 bases, leaving 11 bases between the germline ends. Germline V CDR1 and CDR2: MDHEN, SYDVKM. The CDR3 is made up of 13 amino acids. The CDR3 bases are TGTGCCAGCCGAGCGGACAGCTCCTACGAGCAGTACTTC. Protein: CASRADSSYEQYF. Drawing the rest from reference TRBV28 and TRBJ2-7, the complete variable domain is DVKVTQSSRYLVKRTGEKVFLECVQDMDHENMFWYRQDPGLGLRLIYFSYDVKMKEKGDIPEGYSVSREKKERFSLILESASTNQTSMYLCASRADSSYEQYFGPGTRLTVT.

This chain links TRBV6-5 with TRBJ2-7, with TRBD2 matching 12 bases. The CDR3 runs 12 residues. Germline CDR1 MNHEY, CDR2 SVGAGI. The trim removed 6 bases at V and 12 bases at J, leaving 6 bases unmatched. This CDR3 reads CASSPGTSGWYF. In DNA form, the CDR3 reads TGTGCCAGCAGCCCCGGGACTAGCGGGTGGTACTTC.

This clonotype was counted only a few times. The chain joins TRBV29-1 to TRBJ2-4; no clear D. The CDR3 has 11 amino acids. Looked up from germline, CDR1 is SQVTM and CDR2 is ANQGSEA. Between the trimmed V and J ends, which lost 0 bases and 12 bases, there was a span of 9 bases. CDR3 protein: CSVEELATQYF. The CDR3 DNA sequence: TGCAGCGTTGAAGAACTCGCCACTCAGTACTTC.